The clone carrying this T cell receptor (beta chain) showed up just a few times. A read error is possible here, since a much larger clone lies one base away. TCRdb re-analysed the multiplex PCR reads in MiXCR, keeping a single row per CDR3 protein. The table has 150,000 to 200,000 distinct CDR3 sequences, approximately 33% seen once. Breast cancer patients provided tissue from their axillary draining lymph nodes. The data originate from a study of breast tumors, draining lymph nodes, adjacent tissues. The germline CDR1 and CDR2 sequences are LNHDA and SQIVND (reference sequence). The CDR3 is made up of 15 amino acids.

This TCR was recovered from a female donor with breast cancer. Some clones in this sample may be carry-over from other donors' samples. The V and J genes are TRBV19 and TRBJ2-7; the D gene is possibly TRBD2 (6 bases). The specimen sequenced was axillary lymph node tissue. The CDR3 protein is CASSTGTEVSSEQCF. In DNA form, the CDR3 reads TGTGCCAGTAGTACTGGGACTGAGGTCAGCTCCGAGCAGTGCTTC.